This T cell receptor (beta chain) was identified during a study of blood T cell repertoires in COVID-19. Overall study: Samples representing acute and convalescent COVID-19 were sourced from the United States, Italy and Spain. T cells, B-cell-depleted T cells, or PBMCs provided the cDNA or gDNA that served as material.

V lost 0 bases and J lost 1, with 7 bases in between. The germline gives CDR1 ENHRY, CDR2 SYGVKD. The CDR3 is 15 residues long. Authors' data handling: Amplifying reference gene primers gave estimates of nucleated cell counts. TCRdb's table, derived via immunoSEQ multiplex PCR, lists solely in-frame clones and lacks some. V, J and clone size derive from that table, while D and trimming were established from the DNA sequence. The table shows 100,000 to 150,000 clones, with approximately 82% occurring only once. Sample: peripheral blood. The TCR originated in a man aged 60-69 years with acute or convalescent COVID-19. The chain combines TRBV10-3 with TRBJ1-3; D not certain. The CDR3 here is CAISESKQSGNTIYF. Here the CDR3 DNA reads TGTGCCATCAGTGAGTCGAAGCAATCTGGAAACACCATATATTTT.